The source of this TCR beta chain is a study of blood T cell repertoires in COVID-19. Study overall: The United States, Italy and Spain provided the acute and convalescent COVID-19 samples. The analysed material was cDNA or gDNA that came from T cells, B-cell-depleted T cells, or PBMCs.

Original analysis: Estimation of nucleated cell counts relied on the amplification of reference gene primers. Data came from immunoSEQ multiplex PCR; TCRdb stores just in-frame clones and leaves some out. D and trimming come from the DNA, and the V and J calls and clone size come from that table. The sample includes 250,000 to 350,000 clones, around 81% seen only once; the top ten take around a sixth. Patients of the Seattle cohort, enrolled during active infection, were followed longitudinally. The source of this sequence is a person between 65 and 79 years old with COVID-19, enrolled during active disease. The sequencing sample was made of peripheral blood.

CDR3 bases: TGTGCCAGCAGCCCAGTGGGGAGCTCCTACAATGAGCAGTTCTTC. Protein: CASSPVGSSYNEQFF. This chain joins TRBV7-3 and TRBJ2-1; D may be TRBD2 (5 bases). CDR3 size: 15 residues. V gave up 5 bases and J gave up 0 bases, with 11 bases separating them. Germline-derived CDR1 and CDR2 are SGHTA and FQGTGA.